One sample yielded the 27 T cell receptor beta chains listed below, sequenced in a study of neurological immune-mediated disorders. Via MiXCR, TCRdb re-called the 5' RACE reads, giving one row per CDR3 protein. The repertoire holds about 99,000 distinct CDR3 sequences, less than 14% seen once, with approximately 3.1% in the top ten. Time point of the sample: longitudinal time-point 3. Sequences were obtained from PBMCs. These TCRs come from a female donor with HTLV-1-associated myelopathy (HAM/TSP).

Ten or more counts support this clonotype. V gene TRBV4-2 combines with J gene TRBJ2-7; no reliable D call. Trimming took 0 bases from V and 3 from J, leaving 30 bases between them. Germline CDR1 reads LGHNA; CDR2 reads YNFKEQ. This CDR3 spans 21 amino acids. The CDR3, as DNA: TGTGCCAGCAGCCAAGATGGTGGTCGGGTCGGGTGGGTCCCCCTACTCTACGAGCAGTACTTC. This sequence encodes CASSQDGGRVGWVPLLYEQYF.

This clonotype was seen more than once but under ten times. V usage is TRBV5-1 and J usage is TRBJ2-1, with D tentatively TRBD2 (5 bases). CDR3 length: 11 residues. Per the germline V gene, CDR1 is SGHRS and CDR2 is YFSETQ. V was cut by 9 bases and J by 8 bases, with 12 bases left in between. The CDR3 DNA sequence: TGCGCCACACGGGAAGGGTATGAGCAGTTCTTC. Residues: CATREGYEQFF.

Many counts were recorded for this clonotype. This chain connects TRBV9 to TRBJ2-3; D is unresolved. The CDR3 is made up of 14 amino acids. Trimming stripped 0 bases from V and 11 bases from J, with 16 bases between. Germline values: CDR1 SGDLS, CDR2 YYNGEE. In DNA form, the CDR3 reads TGTGCCAGCAGCGTAGATATACTCTCAGGCGGGCAGTATTTT. Encoded protein: CASSVDILSGGQYF.

This clonotype occurred many times. Here the CDR3 DNA reads TGCAGTGCTAGCCGGCTAGCGGGAGCCGGAGGTGAGCAGTTCTTC. Translation: CSASRLAGAGGEQFF. The chain recombines TRBV20-1 with TRBJ2-1, with TRBD2 matching over 10 bases. This CDR3 has 15 residues. Trimming removed 3 bases from V and 9 bases from J; junction bases left unmatched: 11. Per the germline V gene, CDR1 is DFQATT and CDR2 is SNEGSKA (reference sequence).

In its sample, this clonotype was seen many times. The V gene is TRBV10-1, the J gene TRBJ2-2; D not resolved. V gave up 4 bases and J gave up 6 bases, with 6 bases separating them. From germline, CDR1 is WNHNN and CDR2 SYGVQD (reference sequence). The CDR3 is 12 residues long. Written as DNA, the CDR3 is TGCGCCAGCAGTGCAGGTCCCGGGGAGCTGTTTTTT. The encoded protein is CASSAGPGELFF.

Ten or more counts support this clonotype. The chain carries TRBV7-8 and TRBJ2-3, with 8 bases that match TRBD2. Trimming at V came to 1 base and at J to 0 bases, leaving 9 bases not matched to a gene. The CDR3 is 18 amino acids. Germline V gives CDR1 SGHVS, CDR2 FQNEAQ. CDR3 sequence (DNA): TGTGCCAGCAGCTTAGAGCTCTCGGGCGGGGGGAGCACAGATACGCAGTATTTT. Protein product: CASSLELSGGGSTDTQYF.

This clonotype was recorded many times. This chain links TRBV4-1 with TRBJ2-1; 10 bases map to TRBD2. The germline gives CDR1 MGHRA, CDR2 YSYEKL. The CDR3 totals 16 residues. The ends lost 6 bases at V and 1 base at J; junction bases unmatched: 6. The CDR3 loop reads CASSPIAGGSYNEQFF. The CDR3 DNA reads as TGCGCCAGCAGTCCGATAGCGGGGGGTTCCTACAATGAGCAGTTCTTC.

In this sample, this clonotype turned up many times. The rearrangement joins TRBV7-2 to TRBJ2-3; TRBD2 agrees at 8 bases. Germline CDR1 reads SGHTA; CDR2 reads FQGNSA. V lost 3 bases to trimming and J lost 6 bases; unmatched junction nucleotides: 11. The CDR3 extends over 16 amino acids. The CDR3 DNA reads TGTGCCAGCAGCTTTTTCGTCGGGGGGGCCCGGGATACGCAGTATTTT. This encodes CASSFFVGGARDTQYF.

The chain uses TRBV27 and TRBJ2-3; weak D call: TRBD1 (6 bases). V was pared by 2 bases and J by 0 bases, with 18 bases between. There are 18 residues in the CDR3. In germline, CDR1 is MNHEY, CDR2 SMNVEV (reference sequence). In DNA form, the CDR3 reads TGTGCCAGCAGTTTAGACTCTGTGCCGAGGGGGAGCACAGATACGCAGTATTTT. Translated, it gives CASSLDSVPRGSTDTQYF.

The table lists this clonotype with many counts. The chain recombines TRBV5-1 with TRBJ2-6, with 8 bases fitting TRBD1. CDR1 SGHRS and CDR2 YFSETQ come from the germline V gene. The junction had 8 bases not matched to a gene; V was cut back by 5 bases and J by 4 bases. The CDR3 consists of 16 residues. This CDR3 is CASRAGQGSGANVLTF. The CDR3 bases are TGCGCCAGCAGGGCAGGACAGGGTTCGGGGGCCAACGTCCTGACTTTC.

This clonotype was counted ten times or more. This chain connects TRBV5-5 to TRBJ2-7, with D maybe TRBD2 (6 bases). The CDR3 loop spans 14 amino acids. CDR1 and CDR2 (germline): SGHKS, YYEKEE (reference sequence). The germline V and J ends were trimmed by 4 bases and 2 bases, with 13 bases remaining between them. CDR3 DNA sequence: TGTGCCAGCAGCCCCCGGGAGTACACCTACGAGCAGTACTTC. Its translation: CASSPREYTYEQYF.

This clonotype was recorded at least ten times. The rearrangement uses TRBV7-9 and TRBJ1-2; 8 nucleotides line up with TRBD1. V lost 1 base and J lost 6; bases outside the gene matches: 1. CDR3 length equals 13 residues. Germline lookup yields CDR1 SEHNR and CDR2 FQNEAQ (reference sequence). For the CDR3, the DNA is TGTGCCAGCAGCTTAGGGACAGGGAATGGCTACACCTTC. Translated: CASSLGTGNGYTF. The full variable domain, its missing parts supplied by reference TRBV7-9 and TRBJ1-2, is DTGVSQNPRHKITKRGQNVTFRCDPISEHNRLYWYRQTLGQGPEFLTYFQNEAQLEKSRLLSDRFSAERPKGSFSTLEIQRTEQGDSAMYLCASSLGTGNGYTFGSGTRLTVV.

This clonotype has a count of ten or more. The chain couples TRBV29-1 to TRBJ2-7; D tentatively fits TRBD1 or TRBD2 (5 bases each). The CDR3 sequence is 13 residues long. The germline gives CDR1 SQVTM, CDR2 ANQGSEA. The ends were cut back, 4 bases at V and 2 bases at J, with 12 bases in the middle. Written as DNA, the CDR3 is TGCAGCGTTGCCGGGACGGCCCCCTACGAGCAGTACTTC. Its translation: CSVAGTAPYEQYF.

Ten or more counts support this clonotype. The DNA of the CDR3 is TGCGCCAGCAGCTTGGCTGTGAAGGGAGGTACTGAAGCTTTCTTT. This gives the protein CASSLAVKGGTEAFF. The V call is TRBV5-1, the J call TRBJ1-1; no clear D. Deletions cut 0 bases from V and 5 bases from J, with 14 bases between. CDR3 length: 15 amino acids. Per germline, CDR1 SGHRS and CDR2 YFSETQ.

Many counts were recorded for this clonotype. V gene TRBV2 combines with J gene TRBJ2-7; weak D call: TRBD1 (5 bases). This CDR3 spans 15 amino acids. V was cut by 1 base and J by 2 bases, with 12 bases left in between. CDR1 and CDR2 from the germline V gene are SNHLY and FYNNEI. In DNA form, the CDR3 reads TGTGCCAGCAGTGAAGGGGCAGGGTTCCCCTACGAGCAGTACTTC. This gives the protein CASSEGAGFPYEQYF. Full variable domain (remainder filled in from reference TRBV2 and TRBJ2-7): EPEVTQTPSHQVTQMGQEVILRCVPISNHLYFYWYRQILGQKVEFLVSFYNNEISEKSEIFDDQFSVERPDGSNFTLKIRSTKLEDSAMYFCASSEGAGFPYEQYFGPGTRLTVT.

As regards this clonotype: A clone one base away is much larger, so this may be a read error. This chain joins TRBV7-9 and TRBJ1-3; 8 nucleotides line up with TRBD1. The CDR3 runs to 15 residues. Germline V gene lookup returns CDR1 SEHNR and CDR2 FQNEAQ (reference sequence). CDR3 sequence reads: CDSSPGQGDGNTIYF. The DNA for the CDR3 is TGTGACAGCAGCCCTGGACAGGGTGATGGAAACACCATATATTTT.

Many counts were recorded for this clonotype. The gene calls are TRBV5-1 and TRBJ2-6, with TRBD1 matching over 7 bases. The junction had 2 bases not matched to a gene; V was cut back by 6 bases and J by 2 bases. CDR3 length: 14 residues. Germline-derived CDR1 and CDR2 are SGHRS and YFSETQ. The DNA of the CDR3 is TGCGCCAGCACCGGGACAGCTGGGGCCAACGTCCTGACTTTC. Translating gives CASTGTAGANVLTF.

V is TRBV29-1 and J is TRBJ2-1, with D hard to call. The V end was cut by 2 bases, the J end by 8 bases, with 10 bases between. The CDR3 contains 12 residues. Germline values: CDR1 SQVTM, CDR2 ANQGSEA. The CDR3 loop is CSVELDGDEQFF. As DNA, the CDR3 is TGCAGCGTTGAACTAGATGGAGATGAGCAGTTCTTC.

This clonotype was picked up a small number of times. The chain carries TRBV7-2 and TRBJ2-7; a possible D gene is TRBD1 (5 bases). The V gene's germline CDR1 is SGHTA and CDR2 FQGNSA. V shed 5 bases and J shed 4 bases, with 15 bases lying between them. This CDR3 spans 14 amino acids. This CDR3 reads CASSPQRQTYEQYF. Here the CDR3 DNA reads TGTGCCAGCAGCCCCCAAAGACAGACTTACGAGCAGTACTTC.

This clonotype was observed at least ten times. The V gene is TRBV5-1, the J gene TRBJ2-5, with D possibly being TRBD1 (6 bases). This CDR3 is built from 14 residues. The germline V gene encodes CDR1 SGHRS and CDR2 YFSETQ. V dropped 4 bases and J dropped 1 base, with 11 bases sitting between them. The CDR3, as DNA: TGCGCCAGCAGCCGACCAGGGGTCCAAGAGACCCAGTACTTC. It is translated as CASSRPGVQETQYF.

In its sample, this clonotype was seen many times. In DNA form, the CDR3 reads TGTGCCAGCAGTTACTCAGGGTTAGGGACTGAAGCTTTCTTT. Protein product: CASSYSGLGTEAFF. The rearrangement links TRBV6-6 to TRBJ1-1, with D hard to call. CDR1 is MNHNY and CDR2 is SVGAGI in the germline V gene (reference sequence). Trimming took 0 bases from V and 5 from J, leaving 10 bases between them. The CDR3 loop spans 14 amino acids.

This clonotype was observed at least ten times. CDR3 sequence reads: CASSQGLAGGQETQYF. CDR3 bases: TGTGCCAGCAGCCAGGGACTAGCGGGGGGGCAAGAGACCCAGTACTTC. The chain carries TRBV4-2 and TRBJ2-5; 16 bases line up with TRBD2. Per germline, CDR1 LGHNA and CDR2 YNFKEQ. V was pared by 3 bases and J by 2 bases, with 0 bases of the junction left unmatched. The CDR3 contains 16 residues.

This clonotype occurred many times. In nucleotides, the CDR3 is TGTGCCAGCAGTGGGACAGTCTTTCGAAACACCATATATTTT. This gives the protein CASSGTVFRNTIYF. The chain links TRBV2 to TRBJ1-3, with a weak D call TRBD1 (6 bases). The V end lost 4 bases, the J end lost 5 bases, and 12 bases lay between the germline ends. In germline, CDR1 is SNHLY, CDR2 FYNNEI. This CDR3 is 14 amino acids long.

This clonotype was picked up many times. DNA of the CDR3: TGTGCCAGCAGCCAAGAAGATCTTAGCGGGACAGGGGCCTACGAGCAGTACTTC. Translating it yields CASSQEDLSGTGAYEQYF. The rearrangement links TRBV4-2 to TRBJ2-7; TRBD1 agrees at 10 bases. After removal of 0 bases from V and 2 bases from J, the junction contained 10 bases not matched to a gene. From germline, CDR1 is LGHNA and CDR2 YNFKEQ. The CDR3 is made up of 18 amino acids.

A remark on this clonotype: One end of the junction fails to match germline, which may point to a read error. The CDR3 region is CASSTGQGISGANVLTF. The CDR3, as DNA: TGCGCAAGCAGCACGGGACAGGGCATCTCTGGGGCCAACGTCCTGACTTTC. The gene calls are TRBV5-1 and TRBJ2-6; 9 bases match TRBD1. Per the germline V gene, CDR1 is SGHRS and CDR2 is YFSETQ. The CDR3 consists of 17 residues.

This clonotype was seen repeatedly, ten times or more. The chain carries TRBV14 and TRBJ1-1, with D possibly TRBD1 on 6 matching bases. Trimming removed 4 bases from V and 1 base from J, with 10 bases in between. Per germline, CDR1 SGHDN and CDR2 FVKESK. The CDR3 covers 14 residues. In DNA form, the CDR3 reads TGTGCCAGCAGCCGGTCAGGGGCGAACACTGAAGCTTTCTTT. It translates to CASSRSGANTEAFF.

V is TRBV20-1 and J is TRBJ1-5; D not resolved. CDR1 is DFQATT and CDR2 is SNEGSKA in the germline V gene (reference sequence). The CDR3 has 14 residues. Between the trimmed V and J ends, which lost 0 bases and 11 bases, there was a span of 17 bases. The CDR3 DNA is TGCAGTGCTAGAGACATTGACGCACAAGAGACCCAGCATTTT. Translation: CSARDIDAQETQHF.